Listed here are 3 T cell receptor beta chains from one sample, sequenced in a study of CD8+ T cells in alopecia areata. The authors extracted RNA and reverse transcribed it into cDNA as the sequencing template. Method: immunoSEQ multiplex PCR; TCRdb's copy keeps in-frame clones and lacks some. The table includes some 150,000 clones, roughly 53% detected once. The sequenced sample was CD4+ T cells sorted from blood, obtained at week 0. The source is a human donor with alopecia areata.

The chain carries TRBV30 and TRBJ1-6; TRBD1 might be the D (5 bases). Germline CDR1 and CDR2: GTSNPN and SVGIG (reference sequence). With 1 base removed from V and 0 bases from J, the gap between germline ends came to 16 bases. This CDR3 has 18 residues. The CDR3 protein is CAWSGIGDLSSYNSPLHF. CDR3 in DNA: TGTGCCTGGAGTGGGATTGGGGACCTCTCCTCCTATAATTCACCCCTCCACTTT. Using reference TRBV30 and TRBJ1-6 for the parts outside the CDR3, the full variable domain is SQTIHQWPATLVQPVGSPLSLECTVEGTSNPNLYWYRQAAGRGLQLLFYSVGIGQISSEVPQNLSASRPQDRQFILSSKKLLLSDSGFYLCAWSGIGDLSSYNSPLHFGNGTRLTVT.

This clone was counted a few times. The V call is TRBV27, the J call TRBJ2-3; D is possibly TRBD1 or TRBD2 (5 bases each). The CDR3 runs to 15 residues. With 4 bases removed from V and 3 bases from J, the gap between germline ends came to 14 bases. Germline CDR1 reads MNHEY; CDR2 reads SMNVEV (reference sequence). The CDR3 region is CASSYGQGRTDTQYF. CDR3 sequence (DNA): TGTGCCAGCAGTTATGGACAAGGGAGAACAGATACGCAGTATTTT.

This clone was recorded once. The rearrangement joins TRBV18 to TRBJ2-6; no clear D. Per the germline V gene, CDR1 is KGHSH and CDR2 is LQKENI. The germline V and J ends were trimmed by 10 bases and 0 bases, with 7 bases remaining between them. The CDR3 consists of 13 residues. The CDR3 DNA follows: TGTGCCACTCACAGCTCTGGGGCCAACGTCCTGACTTTC. This encodes CATHSSGANVLTF.